This is a list of T cell receptor beta chains from one sample in a study of identical twins. TCRdb processed the 5' RACE reads anew with MiXCR; each CDR3 protein has one entry. In the table there are about 530,000 distinct CDR3 sequences, roughly 15% of which are singletons. These data are also associated with another study on yellow fever vaccine responses in identical twins.

Sequencing was carried out using CD4+ T cells sorted from blood. Receptors originate from a woman younger than 30 in good health. Both conserved end residues are part of each CDR3. Each record gives: clone size, CDR3 length, V gene, J gene, D gene, CDR3 protein, CDR3 DNA. D genes are given only for firm matches. The size entry is marked missing in some rows and otherwise reads once, few, many or a size class.

.	13	TRBV5-1	TRBJ2-1	.	CASKGQHPNEQFF	TGCGCCAGCAAGGGGCAGCACCCCAATGAGCAGTTCTTC
few	17	TRBV19	TRBJ2-1	.	CASSIGGGQVPAGEQFF	TGTGCCAGTAGTATAGGAGGGGGACAAGTCCCGGCCGGTGAGCAGTTCTTC
.	19	TRBV4-2	TRBJ2-5	TRBD1	CASSQAIVDRGALQETQYF	TGTGCCAGCAGCCAAGCCATAGTCGACAGGGGAGCCCTTCAAGAGACCCAGTACTTC
.	17	TRBV3-1	TRBJ1-3	.	CASSQAYRAVSGNTIYF	TGTGCCAGCAGCCAGGCTTATCGTGCGGTCTCTGGAAACACCATATATTTT
.	17	TRBV19	TRBJ2-4	TRBD1	CASSPPGDRVLKNIHYF	TGTGCCAGTAGTCCCCCAGGGGACAGGGTATTGAAAAACATTCATTACTTC
.	12	TRBV20-1	TRBJ1-5	.	CSAREASQPQHF	TGCAGTGCTAGAGAGGCGTCCCAGCCCCAGCATTTT
.	16	TRBV20-1	TRBJ2-7	TRBD2	CSATSTSGSSTYEQYF	TGCAGTGCTACCTCGACTAGCGGGAGTTCGACCTACGAGCAGTACTTC
few	14	TRBV7-2	TRBJ2-1	TRBD1	CASSGGQGAFEQFF	TGTGCCAGCAGCGGGGGACAGGGGGCGTTTGAGCAGTTCTTC
few	14	TRBV11-1	TRBJ1-1	.	CASSPTSWGSEAFF	TGTGCCAGCAGCCCCACTTCTTGGGGGAGTGAAGCTTTCTTT
many	18	TRBV20-1	TRBJ1-5	TRBD1	CSAADRSDPFYSNQPQHF	TGCAGTGCTGCGGACAGGTCCGATCCTTTTTATAGCAATCAGCCCCAGCATTTT
.	14	TRBV4-1	TRBJ2-5	.	CASSDQPGWETQYF	TGCGCCAGCAGCGACCAGCCGGGCTGGGAGACCCAGTACTTC
.	16	TRBV7-9	TRBJ2-2	.	CASSLAIIPSTGELFF	TGTGCCAGCAGCCTCGCAATCATCCCCTCCACCGGGGAGCTGTTTTTT
.	16	TRBV10-3	TRBJ2-1	.	CAISDPSGGARNEQFF	TGTGCCATCAGTGATCCAAGTGGGGGGGCCAGAAATGAGCAGTTCTTC
.	15	TRBV4-1	TRBJ1-1	TRBD1	CASSHGDRGQTEAFF	TGCGCCAGCAGCCATGGGGACAGGGGGCAGACTGAAGCTTTCTTT
few	19	TRBV5-1	TRBJ2-7	TRBD2	CASSLDPGLAGGRSYEQHF	TGCGCCAGCAGCTTGGATCCTGGACTAGCGGGAGGTCGGTCCTACGAGCAGCACTTC
few	15	TRBV3-1	TRBJ2-6	.	CASSKTGQGGNVLTF	TGTGCCAGCAGCAAAACGGGACAAGGTGGCAACGTCCTGACTTTC
many	14	TRBV12-3/TRBV12-4	TRBJ2-2	.	CASRPTGNTGELFF	TGTGCCAGCAGGCCGACGGGGAACACCGGGGAGCTGTTTTTT